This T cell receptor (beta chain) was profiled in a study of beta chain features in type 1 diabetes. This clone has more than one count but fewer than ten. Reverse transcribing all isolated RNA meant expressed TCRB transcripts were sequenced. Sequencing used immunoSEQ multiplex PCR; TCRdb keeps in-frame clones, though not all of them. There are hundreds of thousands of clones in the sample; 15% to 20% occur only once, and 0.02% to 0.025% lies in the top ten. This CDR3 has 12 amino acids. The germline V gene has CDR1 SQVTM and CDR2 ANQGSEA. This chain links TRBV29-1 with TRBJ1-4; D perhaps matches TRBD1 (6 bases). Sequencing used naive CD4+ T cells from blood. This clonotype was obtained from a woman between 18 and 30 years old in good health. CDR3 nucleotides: TGCAGTGTCGGGGGGGCTGATGAAAAACTGTTTTTT. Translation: CSVGGADEKLFF.